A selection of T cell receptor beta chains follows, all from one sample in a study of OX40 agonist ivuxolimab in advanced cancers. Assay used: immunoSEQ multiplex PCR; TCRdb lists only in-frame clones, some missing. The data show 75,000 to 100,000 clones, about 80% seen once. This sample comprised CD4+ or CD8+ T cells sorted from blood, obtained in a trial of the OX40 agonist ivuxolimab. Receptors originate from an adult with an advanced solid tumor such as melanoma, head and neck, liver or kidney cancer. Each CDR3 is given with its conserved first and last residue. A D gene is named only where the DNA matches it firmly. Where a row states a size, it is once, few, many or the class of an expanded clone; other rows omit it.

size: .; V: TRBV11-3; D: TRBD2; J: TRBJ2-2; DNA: TGTGCCAGCAGCTCCGCTAGCGGGGGAGAGATAGGGGAGCTGTTTTTT; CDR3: CASSSASGGEIGELFF
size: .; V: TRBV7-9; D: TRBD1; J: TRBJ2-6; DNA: TGTGCCAGCAGCTTAGTGACAGGGGCGGCTGGGGCCAACGTCCTGACTTTC; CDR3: CASSLVTGAAGANVLTF
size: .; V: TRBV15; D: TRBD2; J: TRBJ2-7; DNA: TGTGCCACCAGCCGCCGGGACTCCGGGAGGTCCTACGAGCAGTACTTC; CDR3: CATSRRDSGRSYEQYF
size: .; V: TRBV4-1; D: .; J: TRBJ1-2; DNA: TGCGCCAGCAGCCAAGAGGAAACAGAAACGTATGGCTACACCTTC; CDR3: CASSQEETETYGYTF
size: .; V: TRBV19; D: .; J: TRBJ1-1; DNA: TGTGCCAGTAGTTGGGGACTCGCGTTACCTGAAGCTTTCTTT; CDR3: CASSWGLALPEAFF
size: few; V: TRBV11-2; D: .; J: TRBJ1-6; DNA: TGTGCCAGCAGCTTAGACAGGGTTGATTCACCCCTCCACTTT; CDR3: CASSLDRVDSPLHF
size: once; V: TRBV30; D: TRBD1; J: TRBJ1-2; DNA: TGTGCCTGGAGCCCCCGACAGGGGGGAGGCTACACCTTC; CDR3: CAWSPRQGGGYTF
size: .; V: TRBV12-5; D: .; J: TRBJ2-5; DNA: TGTGCTAGTGGTTTGCCAGGGATGGGAAGAGAGACCCAGTACTTC; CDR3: CASGLPGMGRETQYF
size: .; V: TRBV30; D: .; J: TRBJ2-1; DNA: TGTGCCTGGGGACCCCCATGGGGACCCTACAATGAGCAGTTCTTC; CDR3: CAWGPPWGPYNEQFF
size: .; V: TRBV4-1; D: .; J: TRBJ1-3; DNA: TGCGCCAGCAGCCAAGATGTTGGAAACACCATATATTTT; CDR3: CASSQDVGNTIYF
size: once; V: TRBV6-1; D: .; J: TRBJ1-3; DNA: TGTGCCAGCGGTATCCCCTCTGGAAACACCATATATTTT; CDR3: CASGIPSGNTIYF
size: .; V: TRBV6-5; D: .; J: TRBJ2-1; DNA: TGTGCCAGCAGTTACCAGACTAGACTTTACAATGAGCAGTTCTTC; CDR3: CASSYQTRLYNEQFF
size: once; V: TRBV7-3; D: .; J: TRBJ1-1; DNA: TGTGCCAGCAGGTCTACAGGGAACACTGAAGCTTTCTTT; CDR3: CASRSTGNTEAFF
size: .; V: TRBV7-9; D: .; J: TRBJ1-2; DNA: TGTGCCAGCAGCTTAGACGACAGACTGTATGGCTACACCTTC; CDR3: CASSLDDRLYGYTF
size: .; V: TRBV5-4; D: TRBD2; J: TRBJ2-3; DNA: TGTGCCAGCAGCTTGCGCCTAGCGGGGGCCGGCACAGATACGCAGTATTTT; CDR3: CASSLRLAGAGTDTQYF
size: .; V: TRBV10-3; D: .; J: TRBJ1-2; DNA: TGTGCCATCATGGGGTCGGGGCCACGTGGATATGGCTACACCTTC; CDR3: CAIMGSGPRGYGYTF
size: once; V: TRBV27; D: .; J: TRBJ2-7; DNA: TGTGCCAGCAGCCCCGACAGGAGCGAGCAGTACTTC; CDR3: CASSPDRSEQYF
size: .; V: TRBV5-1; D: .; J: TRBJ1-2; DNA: TGCGCCAGCAGCTTGGACAGTACCTATGGCTACACCTTC; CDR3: CASSLDSTYGYTF
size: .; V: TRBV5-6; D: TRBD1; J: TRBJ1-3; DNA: TGTGCCAGCAGCTTAAGTCCGGGACAGATCTCTGGAAACACCATATATTTT; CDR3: CASSLSPGQISGNTIYF
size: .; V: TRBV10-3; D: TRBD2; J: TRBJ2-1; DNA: TGTGCCATCAGGGCTCTAGCGGGGGTCTCCTACAATGAGCAGTTCTTC; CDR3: CAIRALAGVSYNEQFF
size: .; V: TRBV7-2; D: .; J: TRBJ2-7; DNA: TGTGCCAGCAGCTTAGTCTACGAGCAGTACTTC; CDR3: CASSLVYEQYF
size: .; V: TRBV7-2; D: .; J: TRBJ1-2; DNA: TGTGCCAGCAGCTCAGACGGGCGGGGGAACTATGGCTACACCTTC; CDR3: CASSSDGRGNYGYTF
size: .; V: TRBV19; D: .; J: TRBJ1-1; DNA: TGTGCCAGTAGTACGGTGATGAACACTGAAGCTTTCTTT; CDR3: CASSTVMNTEAFF
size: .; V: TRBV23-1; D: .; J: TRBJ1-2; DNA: TGCGCCAGCCCCATGGGGAATAACTATGGCTACACCTTC; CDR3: CASPMGNNYGYTF
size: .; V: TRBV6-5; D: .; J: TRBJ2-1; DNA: TGTGCCAGCAGTTACCAGGGGAATGAGCAGTTCTTC; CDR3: CASSYQGNEQFF
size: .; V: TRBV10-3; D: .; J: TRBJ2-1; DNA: TGTGCCATCAGTGAGGGAACCTACAATGAGCAGTTCTTC; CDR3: CAISEGTYNEQFF
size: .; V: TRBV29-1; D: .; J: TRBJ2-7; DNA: TGCAGCGGCCGGGACTCAACCTACGAGCAGTACTTC; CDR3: CSGRDSTYEQYF
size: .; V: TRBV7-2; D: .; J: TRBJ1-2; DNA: TGTGCCAGCAGCAAGGGAGGGTGGGACTTTAACTATGGCTACACCTTC; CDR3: CASSKGGWDFNYGYTF